The source of this TCR beta chain is a study of human T cells and chemical hapten exposure. About the research overall: Throughout a study of 20 to 30 weeks, patients underwent weekly scalp administration of diphenylcyclopropenone doses.

Study-level findings and limits: Expanded TCR sets contained significantly more large CDR3 similarity clusters than controls.

Time point: pre-sensitization, week 0. The treatment is: therapeutic diphenylcyclopropenone sensitization with weekly scalp DPC. This clonotype was picked up many times. Its target is not known. With 3 bases removed from V and 0 bases from J, the gap between germline ends came to 15 bases. Germline assignment: CDR1 MDHEN and CDR2 SYDVKM. The CDR3 consists of 17 residues. Using its own MiXCR run on the RACE reads, TCRdb lists one record per CDR3 protein. The profile shows under 110,000 distinct CDR3 sequences, 9.5% to 15% of them singletons. The material was whole blood, obtained in connection with sensitization to the hapten diphenylcyclopropenone (DPC). This clonotype was sampled from a woman between 50 and 59 years old with alopecia areata. Some clones in this sample may be carry-over from other donors' samples. This rearrangement joins TRBV28 to TRBJ2-4; D tentatively reads TRBD1 or TRBD2 (6 bases each). The CDR3 reads CASSLGHGGLAKNIQYF. CDR3 sequence (DNA): TGTGCCAGCAGTTTGGGACACGGGGGACTAGCCAAAAACATTCAGTACTTC.